This TCR beta chain stems from a study of CD8+CD57+ T cells in acquired aplastic anemia. Whole-study context: Isolated CD4+ and CD8+ cells, once sorted, yielded DNA averaging roughly 3 ug. On average, healthy donors gave around 10 million reads for CD4+ cells.

Study results and caveats: It was found that roughly 29 CD8+ CDR3 sequences were shared between patients and controls. Controls did not differ significantly from patients in CD8+ Simpson's diversity.

Trimming cost V 5 bases and J 7 bases, with 14 bases left between them. There are 13 residues in the CDR3. Per the germline V gene, CDR1 is MNHNY and CDR2 is SVGAGI (reference sequence). This clonotype has at least ten counts. The target antigen is unknown. According to the study, genomic DNA was the template for TCR beta VDJ and CDR3 profiling. TCRdb recomputed calls from the reads with MiXCR, one row per CDR3 protein. The sample lists a few hundred thousand distinct CDR3 sequences; about 70% were seen once. This TCR was sampled from a human donor in good health, serving as a control. Sequencing was carried out using sorted CD4+, CD8+, or CD8+CD57+ T cells (not recorded which) from PBMCs. The chain joins TRBV6-6 to TRBJ2-5; no definite D call. In nucleotides, the CDR3 is TGTGCCAGCAGTCGTGACTTATACGGGACCCAGTACTTC. Protein: CASSRDLYGTQYF.